The rows below give T cell receptor beta chains drawn from one sample of a study of cytomegalovirus exposure and HLA in healthy donors. Generated by immunoSEQ multiplex PCR, the TCRdb table keeps only in-frame clones and is missing some. Seen in this sample are tens of thousands of clones; the ten most common clones hold about 4%. Sequencing was carried out using PBMCs. The receptors derive from a female donor in good health and CMV-seropositive. CDR3s include the opening cysteine and the closing phenylalanine or tryptophan. The D gene is left open where the match is weak.

j_call | d_call | v_call | cdr3_nt | cdr3_aa
TRBJ2-7 | - | TRBV28 | TGTGCCAGCAGTCCCCCCCCCGGGAGCTACGAGCAGTACTTC | CASSPPPGSYEQYF
TRBJ2-7 | - | TRBV19 | TGTGCCAGTAGTACAACCGACACACTAGGCTACGAGCAGTACTTC | CASSTTDTLGYEQYF
TRBJ1-6 | TRBD1 | TRBV19 | TGTGCCAGTAGTCCCGGGACAGCCAATTCACCCCTCCACTTT | CASSPGTANSPLHF
TRBJ2-1 | - | TRBV7-9 | TGTGCCAGCAGCCTAGGGGGACAAAAGCAGTTCTTC | CASSLGGQKQFF
TRBJ1-1 | TRBD1 | TRBV5-6 | TGTGCCAGCAGCGCACTAGGACAGGGTGCGAGATCTTTCTTT | CASSALGQGARSFF
TRBJ1-5 | - | TRBV28 | TGTGCCAGCCGCCGACAGGTTTTCAATCAGCCCCAGCATTTT | CASRRQVFNQPQHF
TRBJ1-2 | TRBD1 | TRBV5-1 | TGCGCCAGCAGTTCAGGGGGCGACACTAACTATGGCTACACCTTC | CASSSGGDTNYGYTF
TRBJ2-5 | TRBD1 | TRBV29-1 | TGCAGCGTCGGACAGGCCCAAGAGACCCAGTACTTC | CSVGQAQETQYF
TRBJ1-2 | TRBD1 | TRBV5-6 | TGTGCCAGCAGGTTGACAGGGGCCGCTAACTATGGCTACACCTTC | CASRLTGAANYGYTF
TRBJ1-1 | - | TRBV6-5 | TGTGCCAGCAGTTACCAGGAGAACACTGAAGCTTTCTTT | CASSYQENTEAFF
TRBJ2-7 | TRBD2 | TRBV29-1 | TGCAGCGTTGAAGGCGGGAGGGGCTACGAGCAGTACTTC | CSVEGGRGYEQYF
TRBJ1-1 | TRBD1 | TRBV6-4 | TGTGCCAGCAGTGACGGGGGGACAGCCCGCCAAGCTTTCTTT | CASSDGGTARQAFF
TRBJ2-7 | TRBD1 | TRBV7-2 | TGTGCCAGCAGCTTCCCCGGGACAGGGACCTACGAGCAGTACTTC | CASSFPGTGTYEQYF
TRBJ2-5 | TRBD1 | TRBV2 | TGTGCCAGCAGTGCGGACAGGGTAGAGACCCAGTACTTC | CASSADRVETQYF
TRBJ1-1 | TRBD1 | TRBV19 | TGTGCCAGTAGTATCGGGACAGGTGGAGCTTTCTTT | CASSIGTGGAFF
TRBJ2-3 | TRBD2 | TRBV29-1 | TGCAGCGTTTCTAGCGGAGTTAGCACAGATACGCAGTATTTT | CSVSSGVSTDTQYF
TRBJ2-3 | TRBD2 | TRBV9 | TGTGCCAGCAGCCGCGGGACTAGCGGAAGCACAGATACGCAGTATTTT | CASSRGTSGSTDTQYF
TRBJ1-1 | TRBD1 | TRBV27 | TGTGCCAGCACCTCAGGGGCCGGGACAGTGAACACTGAAGCTTTCTTT | CASTSGAGTVNTEAFF
TRBJ2-3 | - | TRBV7-9 | TGTGCCAGCAGCTTTGAGGGTCGCACAGATACGCAGTATTTT | CASSFEGRTDTQYF
TRBJ2-4 | - | TRBV19 | TGTGCCAGTAGTATAGTGGGGGGCCGGGGGGTTCAGTACTTC | CASSIVGGRGVQYF
TRBJ1-1 | TRBD1 | TRBV5-4 | TGTGCCAGCAGCCCGCCGGGCAGGGGGCTTCGGGACACTGAAGCTTTCTTT | CASSPPGRGLRDTEAFF
TRBJ1-1 | - | TRBV6-1 | TGTGCCAGCAGTGGGGGGGGGTTGACAGCCTTCATGAACACTGAAGCTTTCTTT | CASSGGGLTAFMNTEAFF
TRBJ1-5 | TRBD1 | TRBV19 | TGTGCCAGTAGTCAGGACAGGGAGTTTCAGCCCCAGCATTTT | CASSQDREFQPQHF
TRBJ2-7 | TRBD1 | TRBV7-2 | TGTGCCAGCAGCTTAGGAGGACAGGGATTCAACGAGCAGTACTTC | CASSLGGQGFNEQYF
TRBJ1-1 | - | TRBV19 | TGTGCCAGTAGTATCGGAGGGCTGAACACTGAAGCTTTCTTT | CASSIGGLNTEAFF
TRBJ2-4 | TRBD1 | TRBV2 | TGTGCCAGCAGTAACAGGGGGGACATTCAGTACTTC | CASSNRGDIQYF
TRBJ2-7 | - | TRBV29-1 | TGCAGCGGCCGGACGGGGTCGGGCGAGCAGTACTTC | CSGRTGSGEQYF
TRBJ2-7 | - | TRBV6-6 | TGTGCCAGCAGTACGCGGGACAGCAACTCCTACGAGCAGTACTTC | CASSTRDSNSYEQYF
TRBJ2-1 | TRBD1 | TRBV11-3 | TGTGCCAGCAGCTTAGATCAACAGGGGGAGCAGTTCTTC | CASSLDQQGEQFF
TRBJ1-1 | TRBD1 | TRBV4-3 | TGCGCCAGCAGCCAAGATGGGACAGGGGCGATTGAAGCTTTCTTT | CASSQDGTGAIEAFF
TRBJ2-5 | - | TRBV9 | TGTGCCAGCAGCGTTACTTCCCAAGAGACCCAGTACTTC | CASSVTSQETQYF
TRBJ1-4 | - | TRBV23-1 | TGCGCCAGCAGTCAACCAACCGGGGGGAGTAATGAAAAACTGTTTTTT | CASSQPTGGSNEKLFF
TRBJ1-2 | - | TRBV6-5 | TGTGCCAGCAGTTACTCCCCTCGCGTGGGGGGGAATGGCTACACCTTC | CASSYSPRVGGNGYTF
TRBJ1-2 | TRBD1 | TRBV5-1 | TGCGCCAGCAGAACCGACAGGGGGCCCTCCTATGGCTACACCTTC | CASRTDRGPSYGYTF
TRBJ2-7 | TRBD2 | TRBV4-1 | TGCGCCAGCAGCCAAGGGGTGAGTAGCGGGAACTACGAGCAGTACTTC | CASSQGVSSGNYEQYF
TRBJ2-7 | TRBD1 | TRBV19 | TGTGCCAGTAGTATCGGACAGGGGGCCTACTACGAGCAGTACTTC | CASSIGQGAYYEQYF
TRBJ1-1 | - | TRBV14 | TGTGCCAGCAGCCAAGTTCTAAACACTGAAGCTTTCTTT | CASSQVLNTEAFF
TRBJ2-7 | - | TRBV7-9 | TGTGCCAGCAGCCCTCCCTTGGACAGTCAGGACGAGCAGTACTTC | CASSPPLDSQDEQYF
TRBJ2-1 | - | TRBV4-1 | TGCGCCAGCAGCCAAGATTGGGCAGGGAACAATGAGCAGTTCTTC | CASSQDWAGNNEQFF
TRBJ1-1 | - | TRBV28 | TGTGCCAGCAGTGCACAGACGGTTTTCTTT | CASSAQTVFF
TRBJ2-3 | - | TRBV5-1 | TGCGCCAGCAGCTTAAAGGCCGGGGTGTGGACAGATACGCAGTATTTT | CASSLKAGVWTDTQYF
TRBJ1-1 | - | TRBV7-7 | TGTGCTAGCAGCTCGGGACACAAGAACACTGAAGCTTTCTTT | CASSSGHKNTEAFF
TRBJ2-7 | - | TRBV27 | TGTGCCAGCAGTTTATCCGGGAGCGTCTACGAGCAGTACTTC | CASSLSGSVYEQYF
TRBJ2-7 | - | TRBV18 | TGTGCCAGCTCACCTCCAGGGGCCCCCTACGAGCAGTACTTC | CASSPPGAPYEQYF
TRBJ2-3 | - | TRBV6-4 | TGTGCCAGCAGTGACAGGGGGTCCCAAGATACGCAGTATTTT | CASSDRGSQDTQYF
TRBJ2-5 | TRBD2 | TRBV7-3 | TGTGCCAGGCGCGGCAGGGAGGGAGGCGAGACCCAGTACTTC | CARRGREGGETQYF
TRBJ1-1 | - | TRBV27 | TGTGCCAGCAGCCCCCGGACAGCGAACACTGAAGCTTTCTTT | CASSPRTANTEAFF
TRBJ1-2 | - | TRBV19 | TGTGCCAGTAGGGAGACAGTAAACTATGGCTACACCTTC | CASRETVNYGYTF
TRBJ2-1 | - | TRBV6-5 | TGTGCCAGCAGCTCCGGGACTCCCAATGAGCAGTTCTTC | CASSSGTPNEQFF
TRBJ2-6 | - | TRBV5-1 | TGCGCCAGCAGCTTGGTACAAGGGGGTACTGGGGCCAACGTCCTGACTTTC | CASSLVQGGTGANVLTF
TRBJ2-7 | TRBD2 | TRBV28 | TGTGCCAGCAGTGAGAGCGGGAGCGCCAACGAGCAGTACTTC | CASSESGSANEQYF
TRBJ2-7 | - | TRBV7-9 | TGTGCCAGCAGCCCGCCCCTCGGGCGGGAAGCCAACCCTTACGAGCAGTACTTC | CASSPPLGREANPYEQYF
TRBJ1-2 | - | TRBV10-3 | TGTGCCATCAGGCCAGGGGTGGCGGGCTATGGCTACACCTTC | CAIRPGVAGYGYTF